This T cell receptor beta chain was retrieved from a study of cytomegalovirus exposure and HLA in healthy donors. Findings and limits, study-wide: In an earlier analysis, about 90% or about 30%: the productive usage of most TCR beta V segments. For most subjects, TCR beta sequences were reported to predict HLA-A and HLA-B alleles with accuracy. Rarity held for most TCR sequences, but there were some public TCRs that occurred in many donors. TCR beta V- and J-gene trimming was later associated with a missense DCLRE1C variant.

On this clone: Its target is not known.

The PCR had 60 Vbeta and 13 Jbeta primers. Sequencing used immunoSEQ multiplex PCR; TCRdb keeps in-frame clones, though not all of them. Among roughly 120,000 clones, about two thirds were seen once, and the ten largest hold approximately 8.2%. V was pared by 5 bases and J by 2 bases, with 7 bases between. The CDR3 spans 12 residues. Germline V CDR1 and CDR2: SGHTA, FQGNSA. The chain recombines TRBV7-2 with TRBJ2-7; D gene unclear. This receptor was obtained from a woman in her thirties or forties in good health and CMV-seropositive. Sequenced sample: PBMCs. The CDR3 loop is CASSPHPYEQYF. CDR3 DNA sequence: TGTGCCAGCAGCCCCCATCCCTACGAGCAGTACTTC.